These 28 T cell receptor beta chains were all obtained from the same sample, sequenced in a study of T cells after yellow fever vaccination. TCRdb passed the 5' RACE reads through MiXCR, listing each CDR3 protein once. There are roughly 400,000 distinct CDR3 sequences in the sample; 18% occur only once, and roughly a sixth lies in the top ten. The sample consisted of PBMCs, taken before the yellow fever booster vaccination. These receptors were obtained from a man aged 18 to 30 who received the YFV17D yellow fever vaccine.

Ten or more counts support this clonotype. The rearrangement joins TRBV12-3 or TRBV12-4 to TRBJ2-5, with D possibly being TRBD1 (5 bases). V was pared by 4 bases and J by 6 bases, with 9 bases between. The CDR3 consists of 12 residues. The CDR3 DNA follows: TGTGCCAGCAGTTATGGGGCCCAGACCCAGTACTTC. This codes for CASSYGAQTQYF.

This sequence joins TRBV6-5 and TRBJ2-1; maybe TRBD1 (6 bases). Germline CDR1 reads MNHEY; CDR2 reads SVGAGI. This CDR3 spans 15 amino acids. The V end was cut by 6 bases, the J end by 6 bases, with 18 bases between. CDR3 protein: CASSVGHTLGNEQFF. The CDR3 nucleotides read TGTGCCAGCAGCGTGGGACACACCTTGGGCAATGAGCAGTTCTTC.

This clonotype was observed a few times. This chain connects TRBV2 to TRBJ2-1; D perhaps matches TRBD1 (5 bases). Germline assignment: CDR1 SNHLY and CDR2 FYNNEI. Trimming shortened V by 4 bases and J by 2 bases, and 12 bases separated the two germline ends. The CDR3 extends over 15 amino acids. The CDR3 loop reads CASSVKGAAYNEQFF. The CDR3 coding sequence is TGTGCCAGCAGTGTCAAAGGGGCCGCCTACAATGAGCAGTTCTTC.

V gene TRBV6-4 combines with J gene TRBJ1-1, with D possibly matching TRBD1 (5 bases). The CDR3 sequence is 15 residues long. In germline, CDR1 is MRHNA, CDR2 SNTAGT. Trimming left V 0 bases short and J 4 bases short, with 12 bases between. DNA for the CDR3: TGTGCCAGCAGTGACTCAGGGACGGGGGGCACTGAAGCTTTCTTT. Its protein product is CASSDSGTGGTEAFF.

CDR3 amino acids: CASLPTAGRSSGANVLTF. The CDR3 region has the DNA TGTGCCAGCTTACCGACAGCAGGGCGTTCCTCTGGGGCCAACGTCCTGACTTTC. The chain combines TRBV28 with TRBJ2-6, with D possibly TRBD1 on 5 matching bases. Germline CDR1 and CDR2: MDHEN and SYDVKM. V gave up 8 bases and J gave up 0 bases, with 20 bases separating them. The CDR3 consists of 18 residues.

In nucleotides, the CDR3 is TGTGCCACCAGCAGGCCGAAAGGGACTGCGAATTCTGGGGCCAACGTCCTGACTTTC. Its protein is CATSRPKGTANSGANVLTF. The chain combines TRBV15 with TRBJ2-6, with D possibly TRBD2 on 6 matching bases. Trimming removed 3 bases from V and 1 base from J, with 19 bases in between. The CDR3 is 19 residues long. From germline, CDR1 is LNHNV and CDR2 YYDKDF (reference sequence).

V usage is TRBV29-1 and J usage is TRBJ1-1; D is perhaps TRBD1 (5 bases). The V end lost 3 bases, the J end lost 0 bases, and 11 bases lay between the germline ends. The germline CDR1 and CDR2 sequences are SQVTM and ANQGSEA. The CDR3 extends over 14 amino acids. The CDR3 region is CSVEGLAMNTEAFF. CDR3 sequence (DNA): TGCAGCGTTGAGGGGCTAGCCATGAACACTGAAGCTTTCTTT.

The rearrangement links TRBV4-3 to TRBJ1-1; no firm D call. The germline V gene has CDR1 LGHNA and CDR2 YSLEER. This CDR3 contains 13 residues. V was cut by 0 bases and J by 10 bases, with 12 bases left in between. Here the CDR3 reads CASSQDMGSGAFF. CDR3 nucleotides: TGCGCCAGCAGCCAAGACATGGGTTCGGGAGCTTTCTTT.

A single count supports this clonotype. The chain uses TRBV27 and TRBJ1-3; D uncertain. Germline loops: CDR1 MNHEY, CDR2 SMNVEV (reference sequence). The length of the CDR3 is 14 residues. Trimming cost V 7 bases and J 0 bases, with 10 bases left between them. CDR3 in DNA: TGTGCCAGCAAAAGCGCGGTCTCTGGAAACACCATATATTTT. This gives the protein CASKSAVSGNTIYF.

A few counts support this clonotype. The chain couples TRBV12-3 or TRBV12-4 to TRBJ2-1; 11 bases fit TRBD2. After removal of 5 bases from V and 8 bases from J, the junction contained 8 bases not matched to a gene. This CDR3 comprises 15 residues. The CDR3 DNA follows: TGTGCCAGCAGTCCCACTAGCGGGGGCAGGGATGAGCAGTTCTTC. This encodes CASSPTSGGRDEQFF.

There are a few counts of this clonotype. The chain is built from TRBV9 and TRBJ2-3; 8 positions match TRBD2. V shed 4 bases, J shed 5 bases, and the junction held 9 bases outside the gene matches. Germline V gene data show CDR1 as SGDLS and CDR2 as YYNGEE. The CDR3 is 15 residues long. The CDR3 nucleotides are TGTGCCAGCAGCTCCCCGGGGGGGGTCGGAGATACGCAGTATTTT. Translation gives CASSSPGGVGDTQYF.

V and J are TRBV20-1 and TRBJ2-5, with D maybe TRBD1 (6 bases). CDR1 and CDR2 (germline): DFQATT, SNEGSKA (reference sequence). The V and J ends lost 5 bases and 6 bases respectively, with 16 bases between them. This CDR3 is 13 amino acids long. In nucleotides, the CDR3 is TGCAGTGCTTGGGACACCGGCTTGAAGACCCAGTACTTC. Amino acid sequence: CSAWDTGLKTQYF.

This clonotype was found many times. CDR3 protein: CASSLGRTNEKLFF. CDR3 in DNA: TGCGCCAGCAGCTTGGGTAGAACTAATGAAAAACTGTTTTTT. The chain has TRBV5-1 and TRBJ1-4, with unresolved D. V was pared by 0 bases and J by 1 base, with 4 bases between. The CDR3 is 14 residues long. The germline V gene has CDR1 SGHRS and CDR2 YFSETQ.

This clonotype was detected only a few times. J is TRBJ1-4 and V is TRBV27, with 8 positions matching TRBD1. V trimming: 4 bases; J trimming: 8 bases; junction bases outside the gene matches: 9. Germline CDR1 reads MNHEY; CDR2 reads SMNVEV (reference sequence). The length of the CDR3 is 15 residues. As DNA, the CDR3 is TGTGCCAGCAGTTCGGCCCAGGGGGCTGGCGAAAAACTGTTTTTT. Protein: CASSSAQGAGEKLFF.

This clonotype was counted between two and nine times. This sequence joins TRBV29-1 and TRBJ1-5; D gene ambiguous. The CDR3 consists of 12 residues. The V gene's germline CDR1 is SQVTM and CDR2 ANQGSEA. The V end lost 4 bases, the J end lost 4 bases, and 8 bases lay between the germline ends. The CDR3: CSVGQTNQPQHF. Written as DNA, the CDR3 is TGCAGCGTTGGGCAGACGAATCAGCCCCAGCATTTT.

The rearrangement uses TRBV7-2 and TRBJ2-3; tentatively, D is TRBD1 (6 bases). The V and J ends lost 0 bases and 4 bases respectively, with 11 bases between them. The germline V gene has CDR1 SGHTA and CDR2 FQGNSA. The CDR3 totals 15 residues. In nucleotides, the CDR3 is TGTGCCAGCAGCTTAGCCCCCAGGGGCGCAGATACGCAGTATTTT. This translates into CASSLAPRGADTQYF.

The table lists this clonotype with a few counts. This chain uses TRBV18 with TRBJ2-1; weak D call: TRBD2 (5 bases). The CDR3 is 13 amino acids. V was trimmed by 3 bases and J by 8 bases, leaving 11 bases between them. Germline V gives CDR1 KGHSH, CDR2 LQKENI. CDR3 in amino acids: CASSPRLAHEQFF. The CDR3 DNA reads as TGTGCCAGCTCACCGCGGCTAGCCCATGAGCAGTTCTTC.

The gene calls are TRBV4-2 and TRBJ2-3; 9 bases agree with TRBD2. Germline V gene sequence: CDR1 LGHNA, CDR2 YNFKEQ. CDR3 length: 15 amino acids. V was pared by 3 bases and J by 3 bases, with 4 bases of the junction left unmatched. The CDR3 spells CASSQERGVTDTQYF. The CDR3 DNA reads as TGTGCCAGCAGCCAGGAGCGGGGGGTAACAGATACGCAGTATTTT.

J is TRBJ2-7 and V is TRBV7-8; D not resolved. The CDR3 loop spans 15 amino acids. V gave up 2 bases and J gave up 3 bases, with 14 bases separating them. The germline V gene has CDR1 SGHVS and CDR2 FQNEAQ. The CDR3 loop is CASSLYRIADYEQYF. CDR3 nucleotide sequence: TGTGCCAGCAGCTTATATCGGATTGCAGACTACGAGCAGTACTTC.

The J gene is TRBJ1-5, the V gene TRBV4-2, with 9 positions matching TRBD1. The CDR3 sequence is 14 residues long. Germline lookup yields CDR1 LGHNA and CDR2 YNFKEQ. With 3 bases clipped from V and 6 bases from J, the junction kept 3 bases outside the gene matches. The CDR3 DNA sequence: TGTGCCAGCAGCCACACAGGGGGCACTCAGCCCCAGCATTTT. This gives the protein CASSHTGGTQPQHF.

This clonotype was observed a handful of times. This chain links TRBV9 with TRBJ1-2; the D gene is possibly TRBD1 (5 bases). CDR1 SGDLS and CDR2 YYNGEE come from the germline V gene. Trimming took 4 bases from V and 7 from J, leaving 11 bases between them. The CDR3 covers 12 residues. This CDR3 reads CASSTGGVGYTF. CDR3 nucleotides: TGTGCCAGCAGCACCGGGGGTGTTGGCTACACCTTC.

A few counts support this clonotype. The chain carries TRBV20-1 and TRBJ1-2, with TRBD1 matching 7 bases. This CDR3 is built from 13 residues. The germline gives CDR1 DFQATT, CDR2 SNEGSKA (reference sequence). V was pared by 2 bases and J by 7 bases, with 7 bases of the junction left unmatched. The DNA of the CDR3 is TGCAGTGCTAGACGTGGACAGGAAGGTGGCTACACCTTC. Its translation is CSARRGQEGGYTF.

This chain joins TRBV5-4 and TRBJ2-1; D might be TRBD2 (7 bases). There are 16 residues in the CDR3. CDR1 and CDR2 (germline): SGHNT, YYREEE (reference sequence). Trimming left V 5 bases short and J 6 bases short, with 21 bases between. The CDR3 DNA reads TGTGCCAGCAGGGACGGAGGGGCGGGGGCGGGCAATGAGCAGTTCTTC. Its protein product is CASRDGGAGAGNEQFF.

This clonotype has more than one count but fewer than ten. This sequence joins TRBV6-1 and TRBJ2-3; D is uncertain. Trimming cost V 3 bases and J 7 bases, with 11 bases left between them. Germline CDR1 and CDR2: MNHNS and SASEGT. This CDR3 is built from 13 residues. In DNA form, the CDR3 reads TGTGCCAGCAGTGAGGGTATCGCAAATACGCAGTATTTT. Its translation is CASSEGIANTQYF.

In this sample, this clonotype turned up a few times. The genes are TRBV11-2 and TRBJ1-2; perhaps TRBD1 as D (5 bases). The V and J ends lost 7 bases and 0 bases respectively, with 18 bases between them. The CDR3 contains 16 residues. Germline CDR1 is SGHAT and CDR2 is FQNNGV. This chain's CDR3 is CASTGGGRATNYGYTF. The CDR3, as DNA: TGTGCCAGCACCGGGGGGGGTAGAGCAACTAACTATGGCTACACCTTC.

This clonotype occurred a few times. The chain has TRBV4-3 and TRBJ2-3; either TRBD1 or TRBD2 may fit D (5 bases each). This CDR3 has 16 residues. V gave up 0 bases and J gave up 4 bases, with 14 bases separating them. Germline CDR1 is LGHNA and CDR2 is YSLEER. The CDR3 is CASSQEWGRGSDTQYF. The CDR3 nucleotides read TGCGCCAGCAGCCAAGAGTGGGGCCGGGGATCAGATACGCAGTATTTT.

This clonotype was observed a handful of times. The CDR3 reads CASSEGQGWSGELFF. DNA of the CDR3: TGTGCCAGCAGTGAAGGACAGGGGTGGTCCGGGGAGCTGTTTTTT. The chain couples TRBV6-1 to TRBJ2-2; TRBD1 aligns across 8 bases. V was clipped by 1 base and J by 6 bases; unmatched bases: 4. CDR3 length: 15 amino acids. The germline V gene encodes CDR1 MNHNS and CDR2 SASEGT.

The rearrangement links TRBV28 to TRBJ2-7, with a weak D call TRBD2 (5 bases). This CDR3 has 15 residues. The V and J ends lost 6 bases and 1 base respectively, with 16 bases between them. CDR1 is MDHEN and CDR2 is SYDVKM in the germline V gene. The CDR3 reads CASRDGLGGSYEQYV. The DNA of the CDR3 is TGTGCCAGCAGAGATGGACTTGGTGGATCCTACGAGCAGTACGTC.